These 5 T cell receptor beta chains originate from one sample sequenced in a study of response to subunit inactivated influenza vaccine. In TCRdb, the RT-PCR reads were re-called with MiXCR into one record per CDR3 protein. The sample shows 530,000 or so distinct CDR3 sequences, about 12% of them seen only once. The sequencing here drew on PBMCs from blood, taken on the day of vaccination. Receptors originate from a man aged 50 or older who received an inactivated influenza vaccine.

This clonotype was found many times. V and J are TRBV29-1 and TRBJ2-1, with D hard to call. CDR3 size: 11 residues. Germline lookup yields CDR1 SQVTM and CDR2 ANQGSEA. V lost 5 bases, J lost 3 bases, and 5 bases lay in between. As DNA, the CDR3 is TGCAGCGTTTCAGTCTACAATGAGCAGTTCTTC. This codes for CSVSVYNEQFF.

This clonotype has just a few counts. V is TRBV12-3 or TRBV12-4 and J is TRBJ2-2; tentatively, D is TRBD2 (5 bases). This CDR3 comprises 13 residues. The V and J ends lost 6 bases and 6 bases respectively, with 11 bases between them. The CDR3 region is CASRMQEAGELFF. The CDR3 nucleotides read TGTGCCAGCAGAATGCAGGAGGCCGGGGAGCTGTTTTTT.

The genes are TRBV28 and TRBJ2-1; D is uncertain. V dropped 5 bases and J dropped 8 bases, with 19 bases sitting between them. In germline, CDR1 is MDHEN, CDR2 SYDVKM. There are 15 residues in the CDR3. The CDR3: CASSTKVDGEDEQFF. The CDR3 bases are TGTGCCAGCAGTACCAAGGTTGATGGTGAAGATGAGCAGTTCTTC.

This clonotype was counted only a few times. CDR3 nucleotides: TGTGCCAGCAGTCCCGCCGGAAAAGGACAGGACATTCAGTACTTC. Residues: CASSPAGKGQDIQYF. This chain joins TRBV25-1 and TRBJ2-4, with 7 positions matching TRBD1. J lost 8 bases, V lost 5 bases, and 12 bases had no gene match. Germline CDR1 reads MGHDK; CDR2 reads SYGVNS. The CDR3 is made up of 15 amino acids.

Only a few counts were recorded for this clonotype. The J gene is TRBJ1-3, the V gene TRBV10-3, with TRBD1 matching 7 bases. J lost 0 bases, V lost 6 bases, and 5 bases had no gene match. CDR1 and CDR2 (germline): ENHRY, SYGVKD. CDR3 length equals 15 residues. CDR3: CAISQTGTSGNTIYF. In DNA, the CDR3 is TGTGCCATCAGCCAGACAGGGACCTCTGGAAACACCATATATTTT.